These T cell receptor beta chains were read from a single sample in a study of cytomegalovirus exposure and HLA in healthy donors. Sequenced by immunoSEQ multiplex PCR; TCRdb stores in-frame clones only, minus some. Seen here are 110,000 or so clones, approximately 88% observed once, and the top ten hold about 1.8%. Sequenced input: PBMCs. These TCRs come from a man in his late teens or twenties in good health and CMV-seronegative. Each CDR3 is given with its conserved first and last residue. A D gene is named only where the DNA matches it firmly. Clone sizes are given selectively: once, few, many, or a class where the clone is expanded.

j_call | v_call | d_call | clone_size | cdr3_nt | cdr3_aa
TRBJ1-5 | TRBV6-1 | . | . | TGTGCCAGCAGTGAAGGAGGGGGAAGGGGAGCCCAGCATTTT | CASSEGGGRGAQHF
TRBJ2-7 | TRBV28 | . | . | TGTGCCAGCAGTCCCACAGGTACCTCCGAGCAGTACTTC | CASSPTGTSEQYF
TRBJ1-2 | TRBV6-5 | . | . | TGTGCCAGCAGTCGAGCGGCGGCAGCTAACTATGGCTACACCTTC | CASSRAAAANYGYTF
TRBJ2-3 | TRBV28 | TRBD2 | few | TGTGCCAGCGTTCTTCTAGCGGGGGGAACAGATACGCAGTATTTT | CASVLLAGGTDTQYF
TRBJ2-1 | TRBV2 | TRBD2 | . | TGTGCCAGCAGTCGGACCGGGACTAGCGGCAATGAGCAGTTCTTC | CASSRTGTSGNEQFF
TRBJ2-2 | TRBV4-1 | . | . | TGCGCCAGCAGCCAAGATAATGCAGGTTACGGGGAGCTGTTTTTT | CASSQDNAGYGELFF
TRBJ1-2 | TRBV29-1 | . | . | TGCAGCGTTGACACAGCCAATAACTATGGCTACACCTTC | CSVDTANNYGYTF
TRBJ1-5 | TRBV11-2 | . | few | TGTGCCAGCAGCTTAGGGGCGGGTCCAAATCAGCCCCAGCATTTT | CASSLGAGPNQPQHF
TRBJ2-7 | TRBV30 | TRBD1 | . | TGTGCCTGGAGCCGGACAGGGGGACCCTACGAGCAGTACTTC | CAWSRTGGPYEQYF
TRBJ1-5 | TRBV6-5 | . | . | TGTGCCAGCAGACAGGACCGGGGCAATCAGCCCCAGCATTTT | CASRQDRGNQPQHF
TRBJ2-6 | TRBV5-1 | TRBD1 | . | TGCGCCAGCAGCTTGGTTAGTACAGGGGTCGGGGCCAACGTCCTGACTTTC | CASSLVSTGVGANVLTF
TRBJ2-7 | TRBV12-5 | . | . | TGTGCTAGTGGCCGAAATAGCGACGAGCAGTACTTC | CASGRNSDEQYF
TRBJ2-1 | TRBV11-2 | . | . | TGTGCCAGCAGCGGTAGACAAGCCCTAAGCTCCTACAATGAGCAGTTCTTC | CASSGRQALSSYNEQFF
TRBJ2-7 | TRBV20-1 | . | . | TGCAGTGCTAACGGGTACGAGCAGTACTTC | CSANGYEQYF
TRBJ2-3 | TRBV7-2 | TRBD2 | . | TGTGCCAGCAGCTTAGCGGTGGCTAGCGGGGCCACAGATACGCAGTATTTT | CASSLAVASGATDTQYF
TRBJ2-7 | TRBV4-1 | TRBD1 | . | TGCGCCAGCAGCCAAGGACAGGGGGCGTACGAGCAGTACTTC | CASSQGQGAYEQYF
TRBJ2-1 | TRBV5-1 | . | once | TGCGCCAGCAGCTTGGGGCGGGGTAGCTCCTACAATGAGCAGTTCTTC | CASSLGRGSSYNEQFF
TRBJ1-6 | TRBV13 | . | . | TGTGCCAGCAGCCAAAGGCGGGTGTTTTATAATTCACCCCTCCACTTT | CASSQRRVFYNSPLHF
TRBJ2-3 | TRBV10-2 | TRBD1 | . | TGCGCCAGCAGTGTAGAGGGGGCGGCTACGCAGTATTTT | CASSVEGAATQYF
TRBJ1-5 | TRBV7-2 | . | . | TGTGCCAGCAGCTTTGGGGGGGCGAGGAATCAGCCCCAGCATTTT | CASSFGGARNQPQHF
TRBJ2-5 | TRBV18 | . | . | TGTGCCAGCTCACCACCGAGGGTCGGAGAGACCCAGTACTTC | CASSPPRVGETQYF
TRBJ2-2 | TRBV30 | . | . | TGTGCCTGGAGCGTCAGGGAAGGAGGGGAGCTGTTTTTT | CAWSVREGGELFF
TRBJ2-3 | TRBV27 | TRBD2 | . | TGTGCCAGCACCGGGGCAGCGGGGGGGCCTAGGGATACGCAGTATTTT | CASTGAAGGPRDTQYF
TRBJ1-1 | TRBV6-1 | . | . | TGTGCCAGCGGGCAGAACACTGAAGCTTTCTTT | CASGQNTEAFF
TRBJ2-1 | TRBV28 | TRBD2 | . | TGTGCCAGCAGCCCTAGCGGGGGTCCTTACAATGAGCAGTTCTTC | CASSPSGGPYNEQFF
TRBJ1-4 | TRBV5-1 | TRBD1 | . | TGCGCCAGCAGCTTGACAGGGGGAGGTGAAAAACTGTTTTTT | CASSLTGGGEKLFF
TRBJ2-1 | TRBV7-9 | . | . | TGTGCCAGCAGCCTGAAAGCTACACAAAGAGGGAATGAGCAGTTCTTC | CASSLKATQRGNEQFF